This TCR beta chain came from a study of cytomegalovirus exposure and HLA in healthy donors. The wider study: Early released data comprised around 79 million unique TCRs from HLA-typed donors. Across some 400 genotyped donors, about 81% landed in the Caucasian-associated ancestry cluster.

V was cut by 1 base and J by 1 base, with 11 bases left in between. From germline, CDR1 is SGHRS and CDR2 YFSETQ. This CDR3 comprises 15 residues. PCR employed 60 Vbeta and 13 Jbeta primers. Generated by immunoSEQ multiplex PCR, the TCRdb table keeps only in-frame clones and is missing some. The sample shows roughly 180,000 clones, 78% of them seen only once. Remarks on this clone: What it binds is unknown.

Study-level points and caveats: Later examination showed HLA-associated TCR beta chains had greater clonal expansion than equally common others. According to a later analysis, donors in an Asian-associated ancestry cluster reportedly had fewer N-insertions than the 666-donor mean.

This TCR was sampled from a woman aged 25 to 39 in good health and CMV-seropositive. The specimen sequenced was PBMCs. This sequence joins TRBV5-1 and TRBJ2-5; D uncertain. The CDR3, as DNA: TGCGCCAGCAGCTTGAGCGTGCCCTCCCAAGAGACCCAGTACTTC. The encoded protein is CASSLSVPSQETQYF.